The next 2 T cell receptor beta chains were all read from a single sample in a study of cytomegalovirus exposure and HLA in healthy donors. The PCR had 60 Vbeta and 13 Jbeta primers. Sequencing used immunoSEQ multiplex PCR; TCRdb keeps in-frame clones, though not all of them. The table shows 150,000 to 200,000 clones, with roughly an eighth occurring only once. Sequencing was carried out using PBMCs. The receptors derive from a man aged 45-60 years in good health and CMV-seropositive.

J is TRBJ1-2 and V is TRBV27; TRBD1 might be the D (6 bases). V gave up 4 bases and J gave up 5 bases, with 14 bases separating them. Germline V gene lookup returns CDR1 MNHEY and CDR2 SMNVEV (reference sequence). CDR3 length: 14 residues. CDR3 amino acids: CASSSQGQGYGYTF. In nucleotides, the CDR3 is TGTGCCAGCAGTTCCCAAGGGCAGGGGTATGGCTACACCTTC.

V usage is TRBV30 and J usage is TRBJ1-2; 9 bases agree with TRBD1. The CDR3 covers 15 residues. Germline V gene data show CDR1 as GTSNPN and CDR2 as SVGIG (reference sequence). J was trimmed by 5 bases and V by 0 bases; bases with no gene match: 7. The CDR3 is CAWSVQGARGYGYTF. In nucleotides, the CDR3 is TGTGCCTGGAGTGTACAGGGGGCGAGGGGGTATGGCTACACCTTC.